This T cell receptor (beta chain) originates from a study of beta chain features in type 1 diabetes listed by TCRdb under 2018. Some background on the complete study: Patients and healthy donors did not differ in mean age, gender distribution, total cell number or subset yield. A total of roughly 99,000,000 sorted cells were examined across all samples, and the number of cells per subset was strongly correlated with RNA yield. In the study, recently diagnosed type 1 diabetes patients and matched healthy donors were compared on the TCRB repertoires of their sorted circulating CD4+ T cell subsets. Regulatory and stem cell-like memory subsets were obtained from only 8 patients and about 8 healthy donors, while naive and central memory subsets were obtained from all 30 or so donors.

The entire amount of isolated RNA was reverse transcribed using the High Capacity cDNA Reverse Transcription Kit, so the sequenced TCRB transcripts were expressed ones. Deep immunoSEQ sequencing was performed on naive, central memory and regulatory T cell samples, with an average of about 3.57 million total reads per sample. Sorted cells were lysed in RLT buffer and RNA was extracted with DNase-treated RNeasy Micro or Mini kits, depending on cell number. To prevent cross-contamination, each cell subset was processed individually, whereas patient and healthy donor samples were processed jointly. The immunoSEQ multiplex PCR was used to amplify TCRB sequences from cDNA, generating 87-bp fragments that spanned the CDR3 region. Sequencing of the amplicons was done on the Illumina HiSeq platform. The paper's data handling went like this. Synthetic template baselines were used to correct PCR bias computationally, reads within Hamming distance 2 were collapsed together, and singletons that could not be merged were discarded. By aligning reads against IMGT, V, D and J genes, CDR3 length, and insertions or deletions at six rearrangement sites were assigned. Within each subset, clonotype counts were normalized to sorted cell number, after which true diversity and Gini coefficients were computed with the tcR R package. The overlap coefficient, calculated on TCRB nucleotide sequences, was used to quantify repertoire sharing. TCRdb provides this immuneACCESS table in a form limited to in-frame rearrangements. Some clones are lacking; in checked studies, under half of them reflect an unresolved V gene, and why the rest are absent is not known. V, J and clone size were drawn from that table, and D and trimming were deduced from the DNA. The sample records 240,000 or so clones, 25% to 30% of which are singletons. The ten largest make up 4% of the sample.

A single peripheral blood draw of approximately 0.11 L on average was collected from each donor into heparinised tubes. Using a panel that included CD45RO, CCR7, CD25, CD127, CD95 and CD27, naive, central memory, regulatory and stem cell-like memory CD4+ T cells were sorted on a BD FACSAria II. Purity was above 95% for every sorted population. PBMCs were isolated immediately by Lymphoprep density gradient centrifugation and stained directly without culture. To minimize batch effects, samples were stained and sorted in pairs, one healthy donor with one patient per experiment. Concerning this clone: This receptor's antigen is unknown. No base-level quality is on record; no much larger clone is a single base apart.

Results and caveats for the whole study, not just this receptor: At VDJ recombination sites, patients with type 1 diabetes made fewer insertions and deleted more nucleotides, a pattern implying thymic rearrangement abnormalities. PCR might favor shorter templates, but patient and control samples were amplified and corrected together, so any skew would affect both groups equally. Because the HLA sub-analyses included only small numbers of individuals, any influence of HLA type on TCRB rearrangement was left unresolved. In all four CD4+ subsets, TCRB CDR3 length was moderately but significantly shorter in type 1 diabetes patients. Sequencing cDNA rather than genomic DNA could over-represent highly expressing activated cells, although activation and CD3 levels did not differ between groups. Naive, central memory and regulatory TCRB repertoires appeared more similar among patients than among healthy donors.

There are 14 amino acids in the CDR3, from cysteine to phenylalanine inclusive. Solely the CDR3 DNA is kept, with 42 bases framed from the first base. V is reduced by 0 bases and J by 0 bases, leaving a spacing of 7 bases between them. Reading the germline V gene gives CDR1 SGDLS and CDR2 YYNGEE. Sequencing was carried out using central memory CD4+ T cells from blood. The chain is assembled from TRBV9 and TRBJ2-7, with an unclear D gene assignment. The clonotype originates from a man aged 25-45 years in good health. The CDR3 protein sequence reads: CASSVDSFSYEQYF. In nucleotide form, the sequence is TGTGCCAGCAGCGTAGACAGTTTCTCCTACGAGCAGTACTTC.